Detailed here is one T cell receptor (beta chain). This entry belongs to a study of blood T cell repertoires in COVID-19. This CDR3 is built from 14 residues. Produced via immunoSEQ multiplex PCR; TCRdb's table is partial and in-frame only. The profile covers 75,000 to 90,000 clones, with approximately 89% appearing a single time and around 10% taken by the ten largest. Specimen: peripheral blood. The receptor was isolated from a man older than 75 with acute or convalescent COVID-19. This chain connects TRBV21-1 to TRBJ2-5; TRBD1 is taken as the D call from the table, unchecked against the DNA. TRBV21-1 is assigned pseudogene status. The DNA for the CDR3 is TGTGCCAGCAGCTTACGGGACAAGGTGAAGACCCAGTACTTC. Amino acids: CASSLRDKVKTQYF.